This T cell receptor beta chain was sequenced for a study of Ad26.COV2.S vaccination and SARS-CoV-2 variants. Across the study: Ad26.COV2.S arm of COV1001 included the donor.

Measured with immunoSEQ multiplex PCR; TCRdb has only the in-frame clones, and not every one. The repertoire holds about 480,000 clones, roughly 89% seen once, with 9.5% to 15% in the top ten. Study observations and caveats: Recipients given vaccine exceeded placebo recipients in spike-specific TCR breadth.

The sample's treatment: some 20 received Ad26.COV2.S at low or high dose, single or two shots; roughly five received placebo; per-sample allocation not given. All samples were drawn on day 63, counting from the first vaccine or placebo injection. This clone was detected once. What it recognizes is unknown. The sample here was peripheral blood, taken in a trial of Ad26.COV2.S vaccine versus placebo. The receptor was isolated from a person between 18 and 60 years old who received the Ad26.COV2.S COVID-19 vaccine or a placebo.

CDR3 nucleotide sequence: TGTGCCAGCAGCCCAGGGGGCCGTTTTCTCGATGGCTACACCTTC. The encoded protein is CASSPGGRFLDGYTF. V gene TRBV3-1 (or the pseudogene TRBV3-2) combines with J gene TRBJ1-2, with 8 bases identical to TRBD1. Germline CDR1 and CDR2: LGHDT and YNNKEL (reference sequence). The CDR3 is 15 residues long. The J segment lost 6 bases and the V segment lost 4 bases, leaving 10 bases of the junction unmatched.